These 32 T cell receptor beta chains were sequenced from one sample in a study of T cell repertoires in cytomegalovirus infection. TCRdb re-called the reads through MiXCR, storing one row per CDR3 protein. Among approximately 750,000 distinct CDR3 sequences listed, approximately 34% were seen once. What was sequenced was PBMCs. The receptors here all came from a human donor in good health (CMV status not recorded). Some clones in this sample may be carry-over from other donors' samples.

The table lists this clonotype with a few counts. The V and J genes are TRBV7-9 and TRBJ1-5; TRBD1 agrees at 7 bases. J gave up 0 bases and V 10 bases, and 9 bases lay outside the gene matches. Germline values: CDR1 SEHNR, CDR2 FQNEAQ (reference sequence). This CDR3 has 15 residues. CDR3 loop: CATSVGDSSNQPQHF. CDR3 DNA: TGTGCCACCTCTGTTGGGGACAGTAGCAATCAGCCCCAGCATTTT.

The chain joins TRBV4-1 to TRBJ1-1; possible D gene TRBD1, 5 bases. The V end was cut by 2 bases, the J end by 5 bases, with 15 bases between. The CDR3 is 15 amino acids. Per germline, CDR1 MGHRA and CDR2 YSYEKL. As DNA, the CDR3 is TGCGCCAGCAGCCAAAGGGTGGGACTGGGAACTGAAGCTTTCTTT. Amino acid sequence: CASSQRVGLGTEAFF.

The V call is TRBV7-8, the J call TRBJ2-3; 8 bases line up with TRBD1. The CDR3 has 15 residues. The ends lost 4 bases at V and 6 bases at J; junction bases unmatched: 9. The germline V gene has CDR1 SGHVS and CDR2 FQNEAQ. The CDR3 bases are TGTGCCAGCAGCTCAACCGGACAGGGTGACGATACGCAGTATTTT. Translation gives CASSSTGQGDDTQYF.

Here the CDR3 reads CASSFSGLAQETQYF. The CDR3, as DNA: TGTGCCAGCAGTTTCTCCGGACTAGCCCAAGAGACCCAGTACTTC. The chain uses TRBV12-3 or TRBV12-4 and TRBJ2-5; 8 bases are a match to TRBD2. The length of the CDR3 is 15 residues. Trimming took 3 bases from V and 1 from J; bases not matched to a gene: 4.

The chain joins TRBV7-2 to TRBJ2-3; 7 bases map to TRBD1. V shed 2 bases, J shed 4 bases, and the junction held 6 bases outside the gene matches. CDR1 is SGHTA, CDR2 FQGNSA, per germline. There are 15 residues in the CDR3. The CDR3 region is CASSLQQGRADTQYF. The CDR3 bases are TGTGCCAGCAGCTTACAACAGGGGCGCGCAGATACGCAGTATTTT.

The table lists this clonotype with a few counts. CDR3 DNA sequence: TGTGCCAGCAGTTTGCCGGGACTAGCGGGAGCCGGCTCAAAGTATTTT. It yields the protein CASSLPGLAGAGSKYF. This sequence joins TRBV28 and TRBJ2-3, with 14 bases lining up with TRBD2. The V segment lost 3 bases and the J segment 13 bases; nucleotides outside the gene matches: 12. CDR3 length: 16 residues. Germline V gene lookup returns CDR1 MDHEN and CDR2 SYDVKM.

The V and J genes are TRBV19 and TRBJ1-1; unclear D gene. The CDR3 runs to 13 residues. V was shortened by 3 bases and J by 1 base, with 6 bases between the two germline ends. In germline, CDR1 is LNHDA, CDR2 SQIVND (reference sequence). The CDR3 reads CASSIWRNTEAFF. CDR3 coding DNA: TGTGCCAGTAGTATCTGGCGGAACACTGAAGCTTTCTTT.

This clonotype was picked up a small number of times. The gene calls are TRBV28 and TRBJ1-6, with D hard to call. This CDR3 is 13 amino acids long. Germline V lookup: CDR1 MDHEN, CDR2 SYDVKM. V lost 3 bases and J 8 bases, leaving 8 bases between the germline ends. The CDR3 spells CASSFYGDSPLHF. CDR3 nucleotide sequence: TGTGCCAGCAGTTTTTACGGGGATTCACCCCTCCACTTT.

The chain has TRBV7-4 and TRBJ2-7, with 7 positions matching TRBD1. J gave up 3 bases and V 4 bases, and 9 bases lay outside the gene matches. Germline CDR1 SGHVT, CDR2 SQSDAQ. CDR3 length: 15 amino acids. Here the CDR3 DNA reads TGTGCCAGCAGCTCCGTCCAACAGGGGAACTACGAGCAGTACTTC. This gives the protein CASSSVQQGNYEQYF.

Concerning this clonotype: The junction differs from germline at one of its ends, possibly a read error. The CDR3 DNA sequence: TGTGCCCGCAGTAGCCCGCGGGATCCCTCCTACAATGAGCAGTTCTTC. Its translation: CARSSPRDPSYNEQFF. The V and J genes are TRBV6-5 and TRBJ2-1; possible D gene TRBD2, 6 bases. From germline, CDR1 is MNHEY and CDR2 SVGAGI. The CDR3 is made up of 16 amino acids.

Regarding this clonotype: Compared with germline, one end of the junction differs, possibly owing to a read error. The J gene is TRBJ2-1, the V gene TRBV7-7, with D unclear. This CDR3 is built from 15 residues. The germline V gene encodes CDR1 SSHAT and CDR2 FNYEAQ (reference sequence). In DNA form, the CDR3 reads TGTGCTAGCAGCCGCGGTCGCCTACTCTACAATGAGCAGTTCTTC. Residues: CASSRGRLLYNEQFF.

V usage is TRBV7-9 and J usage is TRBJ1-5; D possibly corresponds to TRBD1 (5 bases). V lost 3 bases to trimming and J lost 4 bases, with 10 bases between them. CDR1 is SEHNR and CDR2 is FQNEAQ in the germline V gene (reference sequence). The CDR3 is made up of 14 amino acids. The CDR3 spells CASSFDSGNQPQHF. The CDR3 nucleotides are TGTGCCAGCAGCTTCGACAGTGGGAATCAGCCCCAGCATTTT.

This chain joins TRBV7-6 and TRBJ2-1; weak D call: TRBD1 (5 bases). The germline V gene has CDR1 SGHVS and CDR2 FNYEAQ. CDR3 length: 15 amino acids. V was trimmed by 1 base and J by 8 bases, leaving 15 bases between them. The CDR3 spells CASSLEPDRPDEQFF. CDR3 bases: TGTGCCAGCAGCTTAGAACCCGACAGACCCGATGAGCAGTTCTTC.

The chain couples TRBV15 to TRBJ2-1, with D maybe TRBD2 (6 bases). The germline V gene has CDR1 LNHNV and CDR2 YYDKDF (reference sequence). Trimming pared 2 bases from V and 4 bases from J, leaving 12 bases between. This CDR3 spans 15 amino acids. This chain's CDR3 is CATSRTSSRYNEQFF. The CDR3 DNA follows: TGTGCCACCAGCAGAACTAGCAGCCGATACAATGAGCAGTTCTTC.

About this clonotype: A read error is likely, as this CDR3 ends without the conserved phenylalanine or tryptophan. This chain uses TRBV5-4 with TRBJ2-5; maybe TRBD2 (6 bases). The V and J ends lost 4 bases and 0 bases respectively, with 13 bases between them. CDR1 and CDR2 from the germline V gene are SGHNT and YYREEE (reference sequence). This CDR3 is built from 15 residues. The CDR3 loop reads CASSPTAGHQETQYL. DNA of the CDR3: TGTGCCAGCAGCCCGACAGCGGGTCACCAAGAGACCCAGTACTTA.

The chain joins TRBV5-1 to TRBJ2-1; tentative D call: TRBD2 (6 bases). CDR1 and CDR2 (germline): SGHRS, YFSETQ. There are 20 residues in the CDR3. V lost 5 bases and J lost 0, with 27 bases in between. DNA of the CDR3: TGCGCCAGCAGAGTGTCAGTGGGACGGGGACGTAGCGGCTCCTACAATGAGCAGTTCTTC. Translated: CASRVSVGRGRSGSYNEQFF.

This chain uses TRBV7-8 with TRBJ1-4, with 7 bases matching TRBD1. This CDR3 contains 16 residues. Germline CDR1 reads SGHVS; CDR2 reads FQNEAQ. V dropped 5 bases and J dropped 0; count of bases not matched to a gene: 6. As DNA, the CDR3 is TGTGCCAGCAGCCCGACCGGGACAGCAACTAATGAAAAACTGTTTTTT. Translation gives CASSPTGTATNEKLFF.

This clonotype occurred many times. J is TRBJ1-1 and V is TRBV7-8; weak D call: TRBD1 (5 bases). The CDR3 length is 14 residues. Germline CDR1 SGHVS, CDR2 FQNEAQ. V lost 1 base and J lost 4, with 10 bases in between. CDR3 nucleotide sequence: TGTGCCAGCAGCTTAGGGAAGGACACCACTGAAGCTTTCTTT. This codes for CASSLGKDTTEAFF. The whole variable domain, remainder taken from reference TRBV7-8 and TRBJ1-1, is GAGVSQSPRYKVAKRGQDVALRCDPISGHVSLFWYQQALGQGPEFLTYFQNEAQLDKSGLPSDRFFAERPEGSVSTLKIQRTQQEDSAVYLCASSLGKDTTEAFFGQGTRLTVV.

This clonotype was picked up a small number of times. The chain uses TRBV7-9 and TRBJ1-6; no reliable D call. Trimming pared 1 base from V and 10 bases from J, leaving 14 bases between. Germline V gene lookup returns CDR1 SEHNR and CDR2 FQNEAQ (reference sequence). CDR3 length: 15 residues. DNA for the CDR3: TGTGCCAGCAGCTTAGTCGCAGGTGTGGAGTCACCCCTCCACTTT. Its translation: CASSLVAGVESPLHF.

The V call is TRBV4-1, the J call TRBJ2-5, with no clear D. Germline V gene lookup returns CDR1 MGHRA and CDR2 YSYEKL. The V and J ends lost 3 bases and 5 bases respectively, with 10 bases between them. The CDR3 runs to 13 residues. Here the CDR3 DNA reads TGCGCCAGCAGCCAGGGCTTTGGTGAGACCCAGTACTTC. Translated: CASSQGFGETQYF.

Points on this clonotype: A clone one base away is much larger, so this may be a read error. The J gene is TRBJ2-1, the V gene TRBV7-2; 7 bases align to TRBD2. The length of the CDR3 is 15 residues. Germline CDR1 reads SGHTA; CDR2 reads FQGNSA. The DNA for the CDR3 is TGTGCCAGCAGCCGGGACTATTACGGCTACAATGAGCAGTTATTC. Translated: CASSRDYYGYNEQLF.

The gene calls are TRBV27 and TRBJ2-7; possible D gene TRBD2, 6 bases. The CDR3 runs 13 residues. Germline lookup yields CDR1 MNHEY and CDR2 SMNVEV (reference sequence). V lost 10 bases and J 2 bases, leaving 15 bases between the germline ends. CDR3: CATRRGPTYEQYF. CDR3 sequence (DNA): TGTGCCACCCGGAGGGGCCCGACCTACGAGCAGTACTTC.

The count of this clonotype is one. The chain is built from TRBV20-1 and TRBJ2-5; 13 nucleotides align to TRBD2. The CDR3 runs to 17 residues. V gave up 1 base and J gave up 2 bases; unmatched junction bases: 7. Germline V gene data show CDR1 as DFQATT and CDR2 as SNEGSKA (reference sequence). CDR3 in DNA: TGCAGTGCTAGAGGGGGGGGACTAGCGGGACTTCAAGAGACCCAGTACTTC. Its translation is CSARGGGLAGLQETQYF.

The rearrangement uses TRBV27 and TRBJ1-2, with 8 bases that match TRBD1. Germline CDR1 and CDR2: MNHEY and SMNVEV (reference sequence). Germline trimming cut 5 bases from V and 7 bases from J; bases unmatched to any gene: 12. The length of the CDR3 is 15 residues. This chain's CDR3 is CASSLYQGQGGGYTF. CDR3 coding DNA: TGTGCCAGCAGTCTTTATCAAGGACAGGGCGGTGGCTACACCTTC.

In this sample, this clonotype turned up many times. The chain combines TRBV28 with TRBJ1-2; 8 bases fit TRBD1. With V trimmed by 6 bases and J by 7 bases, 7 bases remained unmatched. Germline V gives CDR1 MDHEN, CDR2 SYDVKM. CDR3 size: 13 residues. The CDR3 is CASRRQGAPGYTF. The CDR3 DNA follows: TGTGCCAGCAGAAGGCAGGGGGCGCCTGGCTACACCTTC.

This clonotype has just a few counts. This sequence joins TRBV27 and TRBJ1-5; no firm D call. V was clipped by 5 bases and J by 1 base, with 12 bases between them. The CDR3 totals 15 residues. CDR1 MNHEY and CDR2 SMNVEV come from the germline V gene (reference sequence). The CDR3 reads CASSPGYGSNQPQHF. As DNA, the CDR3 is TGTGCCAGCAGTCCCGGGTACGGCAGCAATCAGCCCCAGCATTTT.

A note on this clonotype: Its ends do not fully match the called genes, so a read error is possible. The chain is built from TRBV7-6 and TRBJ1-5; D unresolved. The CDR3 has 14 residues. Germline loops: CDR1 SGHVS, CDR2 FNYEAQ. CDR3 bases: TGTGCCAGCAGCTTAGCGCCCTCCAATCAGCCCCAGCGTTTT. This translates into CASSLAPSNQPQRF. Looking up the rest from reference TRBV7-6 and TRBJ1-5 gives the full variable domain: GAGVSQSPRYKVTKRGQDVALRCDPISGHVSLYWYRQALGQGPEFLTYFNYEAQQDKSGLPNDRFSAERPEGSISTLTIQRTEQRDSAMYRCASSLAPSNQPQRFGDGTRLSIL.

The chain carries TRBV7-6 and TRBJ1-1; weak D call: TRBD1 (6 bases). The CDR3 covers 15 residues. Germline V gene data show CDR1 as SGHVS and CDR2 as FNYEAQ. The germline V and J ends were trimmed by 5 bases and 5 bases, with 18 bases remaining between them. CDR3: CASSRGDRTGTEAFF. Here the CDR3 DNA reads TGTGCCAGCAGCCGCGGCGACCGCACAGGGACTGAAGCTTTCTTT.

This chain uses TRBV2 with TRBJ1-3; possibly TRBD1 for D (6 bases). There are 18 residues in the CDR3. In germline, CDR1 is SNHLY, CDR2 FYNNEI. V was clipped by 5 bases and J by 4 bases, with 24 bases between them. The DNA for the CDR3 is TGTGCCAGCAGTACCAACCAACCGCCTACAGGGTGGGGAAACACCATATATTTT. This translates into CASSTNQPPTGWGNTIYF. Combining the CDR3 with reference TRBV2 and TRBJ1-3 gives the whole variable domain EPEVTQTPSHQVTQMGQEVILRCVPISNHLYFYWYRQILGQKVEFLVSFYNNEISEKSEIFDDQFSVERPDGSNFTLKIRSTKLEDSAMYFCASSTNQPPTGWGNTIYFGEGSWLTVV.

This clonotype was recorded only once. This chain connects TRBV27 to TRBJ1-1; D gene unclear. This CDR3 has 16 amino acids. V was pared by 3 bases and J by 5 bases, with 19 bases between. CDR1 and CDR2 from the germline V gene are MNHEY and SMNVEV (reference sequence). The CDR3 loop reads CASSFKVGGYGTEAFF. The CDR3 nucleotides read TGTGCCAGCAGTTTCAAGGTTGGAGGGTATGGGACTGAAGCTTTCTTT.

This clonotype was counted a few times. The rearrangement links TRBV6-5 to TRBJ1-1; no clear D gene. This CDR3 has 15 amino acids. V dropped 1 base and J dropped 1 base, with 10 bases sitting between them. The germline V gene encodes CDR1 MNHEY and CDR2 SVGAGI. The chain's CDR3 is CASSYFGGRNTEAFF. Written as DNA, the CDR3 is TGTGCCAGCAGTTACTTTGGCGGGAGGAACACTGAAGCTTTCTTT.

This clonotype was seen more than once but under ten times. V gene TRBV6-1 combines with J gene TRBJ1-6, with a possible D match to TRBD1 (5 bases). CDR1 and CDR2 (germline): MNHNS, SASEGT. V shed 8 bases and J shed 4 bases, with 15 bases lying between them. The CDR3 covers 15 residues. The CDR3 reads CASYHRTSYNSPLHF. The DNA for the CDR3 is TGTGCCAGCTATCACCGGACATCGTATAATTCACCCCTCCACTTT.